This TCR beta chain is from a study of read filtering for tumor transcriptome and immune sequencing (TCRdb year 2020). With respect to the entire study: The cohort was composed of some 16 male and over 13 female patients, with a mean age of approximately 72 years and an age range of about 47 to 80. After DNase treatment, whole-transcriptome libraries were prepared with the TruSeq RNA Access Library Prep Kit. TCR-region mapped reads per sample ranged from about 3.5 to 10.27 million with IR-seq versus only about 80 to 1,300 with RNA-seq. Using the same bone marrow samples, the study ran both targeted immune repertoire sequencing and bulk whole-transcriptome sequencing and then compared the TCR repertoires from each method. One main goal was a read-filtering strategy for immune repertoire data, in particular deciding whether clonotypes backed by only one read should be removed. Under revised international staging, about eight patients fell into R-ISS I, about 17 into R-ISS II and about 7 into R-ISS III.

Per the germline V gene (reference sequence), GTSNPN is the CDR1 and SVGIG is the CDR2. V is cut by 3 bases and J by 0 bases, and the space between the germline ends is 8 bases. Including cysteine and phenylalanine, the CDR3 has 13 amino acids. Just CDR3 DNA is preserved here, 39 bases in frame from base 1. Beyond this particular receptor, the publication reports: When single-read clonotypes were removed, the proportions of shared clonotypes in IR-seq and RNA-seq correlated more strongly. Clonotypes were captured by IR-seq at much higher depth and more reliably than by RNA-seq, and smaller IR-seq throughput was sufficient for identification of most shared clonotypes. The sorted CD138-negative fraction was composed of a mixed bone marrow immune population rather than of purified T cells. In IR-seq, around 85% of clonotypes but approximately 3.7% of total reads were represented by single-read clonotypes, whereas in RNA-seq, around 75% of clonotypes and almost 45% of reads were represented by single-read clonotypes.

There are a few counts of this clonotype. Its antigen has not been determined. No much larger clone is present one base from it, and per-base qualities are unavailable. Every patient had bone marrow sampled at the time of active disease. Ficoll-Hypaque density gradient centrifugation was used to isolate bone marrow mononuclear cells. CD138-negative cells were obtained by negative selection after labeling with CD138 magnetic microbeads on a MACS separator, removing myeloma plasma cells. Flow cytometry with CD138 antibodies on an Attune NxT was used to check how pure the isolated cells were. Total RNA was extracted with TRIzol reagent and quantified with a NanoDrop spectrophotometer. For each patient, paired RNA-seq and IR-seq were run on the CD138-negative bone marrow sample from that patient. TCR libraries were built from approximately 0.4 ug RNA with the Immunoverse kit, using molecular barcoded adaptors covering alpha/delta and beta/gamma chains. TCR library preparation was performed with the same RNA that was used for transcriptome sequencing. An Illumina HiSeq 4000 with 2 x 150 cycles was used to sequence the TCR libraries. The paper's data handling went like this. With MiXCR, TCR reads were aligned to human V, D, J and C references and assembled into CDR3 clonotypes, with quality filtering and error correction included. Clonotype counts and gene usage diversity were analyzed with the tcR package in R. For inspection of raw mapping reads, RNA-seq reads were mapped by STAR aligner version 2.5.3a onto GRCh37 of the human genome. To test how sequencing depth affects detected clonotypes, IR-seq fastq files were randomly downsampled with Seqtk 1.3. Clones were called with MiXCR by TCRdb after fastp trimmed the public reads at Q25, and only in-frame beta chains were retained. Each CDR3 protein appears once, grouped with its most common genes and DNA. Clone size and V and J calls follow TCRdb, not the original study. The sample has about 46,000 distinct CDR3 sequences on record, around 19% of them singletons. The ten largest account for under 40% of the sample.

Sequenced material: a population of CD138-negative cells sorted from bone marrow. The meaning of the sample's cell subset or site label: bone marrow mononuclear cells depleted of CD138+ plasma/myeloma cells by negative magnetic selection. The origin of this receptor is a donor aged 40 or over with multiple myeloma. The rearrangement combines TRBV30 with TRBJ1-1, with TRBD1 perhaps the D gene, on 5 matching bases. Here is the DNA: TGTGCCTGGAGCGAGACAGTGAACACTGAAGCTTTCTTT. It codes for CAWSETVNTEAFF.